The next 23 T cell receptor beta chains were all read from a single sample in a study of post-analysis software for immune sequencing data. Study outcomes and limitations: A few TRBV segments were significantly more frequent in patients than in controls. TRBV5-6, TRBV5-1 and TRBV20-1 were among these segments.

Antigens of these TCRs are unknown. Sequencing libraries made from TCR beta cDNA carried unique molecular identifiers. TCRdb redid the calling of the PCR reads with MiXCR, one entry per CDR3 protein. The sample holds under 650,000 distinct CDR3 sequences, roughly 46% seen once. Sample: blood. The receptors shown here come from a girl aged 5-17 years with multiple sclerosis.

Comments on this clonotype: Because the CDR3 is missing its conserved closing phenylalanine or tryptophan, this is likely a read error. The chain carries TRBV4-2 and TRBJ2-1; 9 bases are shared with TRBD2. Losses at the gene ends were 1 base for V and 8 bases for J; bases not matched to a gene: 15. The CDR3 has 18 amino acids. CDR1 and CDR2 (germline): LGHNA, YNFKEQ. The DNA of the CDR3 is TGTGCCAGCAGCCAAGTGTTTGGGGGACTAGCAGCTCCCGATGAGCAGTTCGTC. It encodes CASSQVFGGLAAPDEQFV.

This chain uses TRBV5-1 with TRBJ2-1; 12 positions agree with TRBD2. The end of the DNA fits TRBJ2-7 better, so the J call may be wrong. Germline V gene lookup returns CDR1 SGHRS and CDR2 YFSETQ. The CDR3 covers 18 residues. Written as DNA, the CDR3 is TGCGCCAGCAGCCCTGGGACTAGCGGGTTAAGCTCCTACAATGAGCAGTACTTC. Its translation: CASSPGTSGLSSYNEQYF.

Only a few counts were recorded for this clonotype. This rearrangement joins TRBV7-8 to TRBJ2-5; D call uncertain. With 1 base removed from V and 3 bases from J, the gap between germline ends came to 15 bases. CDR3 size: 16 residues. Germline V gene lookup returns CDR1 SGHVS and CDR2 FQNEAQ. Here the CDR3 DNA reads TGTGCCAGCAGCTTAGTTGGGCTGAGTGGTGAAGAGACCCAGTACTTC. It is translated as CASSLVGLSGEETQYF. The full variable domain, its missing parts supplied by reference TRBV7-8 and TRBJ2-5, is GAGVSQSPRYKVAKRGQDVALRCDPISGHVSLFWYQQALGQGPEFLTYFQNEAQLDKSGLPSDRFFAERPEGSVSTLKIQRTQQEDSAVYLCASSLVGLSGEETQYFGPGTRLLVL.

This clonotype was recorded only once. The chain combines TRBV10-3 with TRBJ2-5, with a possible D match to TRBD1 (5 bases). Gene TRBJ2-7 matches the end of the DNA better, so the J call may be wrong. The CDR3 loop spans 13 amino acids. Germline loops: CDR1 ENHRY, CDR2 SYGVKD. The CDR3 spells CAISEDRPYEQYF. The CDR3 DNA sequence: TGTGCCATCAGTGAGGACAGACCCTACGAGCAGTACTTC.

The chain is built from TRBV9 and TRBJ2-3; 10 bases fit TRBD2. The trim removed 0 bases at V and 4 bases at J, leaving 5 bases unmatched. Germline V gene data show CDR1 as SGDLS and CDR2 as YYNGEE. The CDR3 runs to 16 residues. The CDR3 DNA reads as TGTGCCAGCAGCGTAGCACTAGCGGGGCACGCAGATACGCAGTATTTT. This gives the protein CASSVALAGHADTQYF.

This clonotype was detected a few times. As DNA, the CDR3 is TGTGCCAGCAGCTTAGAGCCGGGGTCTTATTATGGCTACACCTTC. It is translated as CASSLEPGSYYGYTF. This chain links TRBV11-2 with TRBJ1-2; unclear D gene. The ends were cut back, 0 bases at V and 5 bases at J, with 13 bases in the middle. From germline, CDR1 is SGHAT and CDR2 FQNNGV. CDR3 length: 15 amino acids.

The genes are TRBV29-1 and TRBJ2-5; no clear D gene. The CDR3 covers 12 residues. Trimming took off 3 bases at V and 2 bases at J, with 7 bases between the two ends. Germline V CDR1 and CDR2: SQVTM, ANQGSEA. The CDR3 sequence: CSVDRQQETQYF. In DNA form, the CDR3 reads TGCAGCGTTGATCGTCAGCAAGAGACCCAGTACTTC.

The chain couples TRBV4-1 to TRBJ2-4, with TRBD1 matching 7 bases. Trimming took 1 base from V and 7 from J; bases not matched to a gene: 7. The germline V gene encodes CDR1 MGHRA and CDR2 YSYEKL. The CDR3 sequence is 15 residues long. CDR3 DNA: TGCGCCAGCAGCCAAGCTCCGGGACAGAAGAACATTCAGTACTTC. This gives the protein CASSQAPGQKNIQYF.

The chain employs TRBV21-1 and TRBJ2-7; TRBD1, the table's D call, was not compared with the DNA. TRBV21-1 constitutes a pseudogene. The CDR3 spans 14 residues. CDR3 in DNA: TGTGCCAGCCCGCAGGGACAGGACTCCTACGAGCAGTACTTC. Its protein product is CASPQGQDSYEQYF.

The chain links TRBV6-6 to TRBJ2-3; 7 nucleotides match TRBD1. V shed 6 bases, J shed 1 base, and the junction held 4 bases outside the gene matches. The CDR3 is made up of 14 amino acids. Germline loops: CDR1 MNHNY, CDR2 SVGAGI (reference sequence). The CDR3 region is CASRNDRGTDTQYF. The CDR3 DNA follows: TGTGCCAGCAGAAACGACAGGGGCACAGATACGCAGTATTTT.

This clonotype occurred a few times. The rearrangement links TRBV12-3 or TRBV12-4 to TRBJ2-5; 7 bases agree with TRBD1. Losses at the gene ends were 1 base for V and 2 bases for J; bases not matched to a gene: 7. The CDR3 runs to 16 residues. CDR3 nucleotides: TGTGCCAGCAGTTTAGTAGAGACAGGGCTACAAGAGACCCAGTACTTC. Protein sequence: CASSLVETGLQETQYF.

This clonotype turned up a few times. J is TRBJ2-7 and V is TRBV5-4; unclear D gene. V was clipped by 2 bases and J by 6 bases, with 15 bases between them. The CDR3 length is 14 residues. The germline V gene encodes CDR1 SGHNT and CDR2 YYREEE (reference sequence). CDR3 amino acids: CASSFKGLSGEQYF. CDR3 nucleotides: TGTGCCAGCAGCTTTAAAGGCCTCTCGGGCGAGCAGTACTTC.

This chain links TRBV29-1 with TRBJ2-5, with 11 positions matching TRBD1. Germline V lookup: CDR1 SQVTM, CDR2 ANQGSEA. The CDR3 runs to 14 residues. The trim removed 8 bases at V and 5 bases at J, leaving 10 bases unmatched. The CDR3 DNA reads TGCAGCACCAAGGACAGGGGGCTATTTGAGACCCAGTACTTC. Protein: CSTKDRGLFETQYF.

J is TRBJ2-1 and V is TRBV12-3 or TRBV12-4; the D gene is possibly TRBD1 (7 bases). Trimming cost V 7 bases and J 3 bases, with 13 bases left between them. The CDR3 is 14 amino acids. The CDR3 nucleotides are TGTGCCAGCATCCAGGGGGGTTTCTACAATGAGCAGTTCTTC. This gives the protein CASIQGGFYNEQFF.

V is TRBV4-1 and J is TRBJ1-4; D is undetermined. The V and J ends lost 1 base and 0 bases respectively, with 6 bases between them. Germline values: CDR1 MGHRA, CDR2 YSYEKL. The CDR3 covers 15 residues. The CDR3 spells CASSQGATTNEKLFF. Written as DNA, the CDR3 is TGCGCCAGCAGCCAAGGGGCAACAACTAATGAAAAACTGTTTTTT.

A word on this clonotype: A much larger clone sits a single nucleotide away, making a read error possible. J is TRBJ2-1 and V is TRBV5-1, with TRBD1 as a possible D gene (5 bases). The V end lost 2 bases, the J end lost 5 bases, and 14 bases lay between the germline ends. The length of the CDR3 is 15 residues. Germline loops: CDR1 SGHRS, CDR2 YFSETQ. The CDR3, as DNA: TGCGCCAGCAGCTTACAGGACGAACCCAACAATGAGCAGTTCTTC. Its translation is CASSLQDEPNNEQFF.

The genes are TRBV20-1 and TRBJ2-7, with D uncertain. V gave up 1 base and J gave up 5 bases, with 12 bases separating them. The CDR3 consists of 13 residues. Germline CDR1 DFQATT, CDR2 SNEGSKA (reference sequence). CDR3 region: CSARGSRANEQYF. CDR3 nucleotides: TGCAGTGCTAGAGGGTCAAGGGCGAACGAGCAGTACTTC.

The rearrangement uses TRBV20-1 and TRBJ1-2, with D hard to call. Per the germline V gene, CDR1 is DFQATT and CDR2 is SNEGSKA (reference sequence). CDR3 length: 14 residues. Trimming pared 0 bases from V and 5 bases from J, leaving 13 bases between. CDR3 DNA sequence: TGCAGTGCTAGAGATCGGATCTTCGAATATGGCTACACCTTC. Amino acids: CSARDRIFEYGYTF.

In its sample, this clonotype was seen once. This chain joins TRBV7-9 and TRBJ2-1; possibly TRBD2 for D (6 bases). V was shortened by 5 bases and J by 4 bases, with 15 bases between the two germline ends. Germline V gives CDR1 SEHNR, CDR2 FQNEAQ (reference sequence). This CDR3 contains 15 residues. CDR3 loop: CASSPPWAGYNEQFF. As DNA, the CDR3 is TGTGCCAGCAGCCCCCCGTGGGCGGGATACAATGAGCAGTTCTTC.

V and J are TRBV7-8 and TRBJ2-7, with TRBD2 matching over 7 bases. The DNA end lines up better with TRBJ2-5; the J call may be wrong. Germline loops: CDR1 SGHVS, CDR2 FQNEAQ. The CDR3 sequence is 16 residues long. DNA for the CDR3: TGTGCCAGCAGCAAGTCGGGCGCGGGAGTCGGAGAGACCCAGTACTTC. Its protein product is CASSKSGAGVGETQYF.

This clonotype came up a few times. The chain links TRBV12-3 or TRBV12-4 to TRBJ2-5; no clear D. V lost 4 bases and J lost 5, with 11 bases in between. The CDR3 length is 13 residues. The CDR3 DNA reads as TGTGCCAGCAGTTGGACCGAGCAGGAGACCCAGTACTTC. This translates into CASSWTEQETQYF.

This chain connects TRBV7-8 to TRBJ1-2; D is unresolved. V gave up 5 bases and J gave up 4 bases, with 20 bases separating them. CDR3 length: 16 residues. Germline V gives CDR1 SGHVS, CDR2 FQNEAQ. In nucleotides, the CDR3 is TGTGCCAGCAGCCCCCTGGTTGGAGCCTCCTTCTATGGCTACACCTTC. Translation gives CASSPLVGASFYGYTF.

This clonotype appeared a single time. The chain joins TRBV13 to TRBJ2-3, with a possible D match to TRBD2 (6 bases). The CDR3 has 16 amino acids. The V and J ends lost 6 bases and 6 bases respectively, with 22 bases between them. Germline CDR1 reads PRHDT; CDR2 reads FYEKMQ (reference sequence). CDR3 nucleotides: TGTGCCAGCAGGGCCGAACCGGGACTCTCAGGGGATACGCAGTATTTT. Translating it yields CASRAEPGLSGDTQYF.